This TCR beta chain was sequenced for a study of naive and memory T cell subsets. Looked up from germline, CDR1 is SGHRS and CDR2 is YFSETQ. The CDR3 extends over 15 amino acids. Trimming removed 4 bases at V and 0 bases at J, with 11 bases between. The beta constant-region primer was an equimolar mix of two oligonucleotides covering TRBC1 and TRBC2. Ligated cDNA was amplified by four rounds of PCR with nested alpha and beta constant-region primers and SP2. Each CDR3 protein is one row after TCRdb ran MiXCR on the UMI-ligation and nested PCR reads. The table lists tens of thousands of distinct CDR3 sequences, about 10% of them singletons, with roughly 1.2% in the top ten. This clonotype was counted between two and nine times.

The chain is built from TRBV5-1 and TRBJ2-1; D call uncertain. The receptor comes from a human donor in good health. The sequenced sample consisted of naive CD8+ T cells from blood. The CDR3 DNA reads TGCGCCAGCAGCCTCGACTTTAGCTCCTACAATGAGCAGTTCTTC. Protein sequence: CASSLDFSSYNEQFF.